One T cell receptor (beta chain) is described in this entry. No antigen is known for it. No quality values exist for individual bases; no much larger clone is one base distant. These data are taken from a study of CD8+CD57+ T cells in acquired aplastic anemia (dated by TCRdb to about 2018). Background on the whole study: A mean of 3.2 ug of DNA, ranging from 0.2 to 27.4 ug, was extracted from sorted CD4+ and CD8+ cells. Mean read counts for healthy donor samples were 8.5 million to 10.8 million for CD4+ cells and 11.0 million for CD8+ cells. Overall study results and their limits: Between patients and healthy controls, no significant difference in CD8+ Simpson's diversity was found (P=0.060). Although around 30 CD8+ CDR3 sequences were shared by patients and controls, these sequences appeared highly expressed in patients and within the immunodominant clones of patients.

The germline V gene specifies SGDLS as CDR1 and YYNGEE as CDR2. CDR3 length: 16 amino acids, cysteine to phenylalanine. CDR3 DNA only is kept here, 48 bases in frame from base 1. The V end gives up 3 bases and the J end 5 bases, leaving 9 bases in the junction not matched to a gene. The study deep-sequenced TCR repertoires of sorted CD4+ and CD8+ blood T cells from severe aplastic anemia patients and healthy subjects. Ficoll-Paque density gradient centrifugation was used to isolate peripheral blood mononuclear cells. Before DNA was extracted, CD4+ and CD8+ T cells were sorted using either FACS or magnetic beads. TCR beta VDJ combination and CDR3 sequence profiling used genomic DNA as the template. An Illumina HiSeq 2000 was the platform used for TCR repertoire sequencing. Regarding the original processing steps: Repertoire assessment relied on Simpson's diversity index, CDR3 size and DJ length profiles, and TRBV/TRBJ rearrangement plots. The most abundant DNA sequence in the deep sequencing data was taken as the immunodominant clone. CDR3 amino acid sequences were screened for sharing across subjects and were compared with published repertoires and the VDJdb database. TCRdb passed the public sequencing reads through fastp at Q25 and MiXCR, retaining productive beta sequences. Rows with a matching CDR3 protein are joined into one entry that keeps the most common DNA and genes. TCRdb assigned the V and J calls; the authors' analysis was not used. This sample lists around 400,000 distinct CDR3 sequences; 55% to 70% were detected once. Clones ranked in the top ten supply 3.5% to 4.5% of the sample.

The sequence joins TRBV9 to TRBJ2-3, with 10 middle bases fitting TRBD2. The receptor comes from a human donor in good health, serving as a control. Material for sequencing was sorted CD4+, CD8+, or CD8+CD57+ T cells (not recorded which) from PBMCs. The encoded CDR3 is CASSGYSGGAVDTQYF. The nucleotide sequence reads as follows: TGTGCCAGCAGCGGATACAGCGGGGGGGCGGTAGATACGCAGTATTTT.